Listed here are 21 T cell receptor beta chains from one sample, sequenced in a study of cytotoxic CD8 clonotypes in ibrutinib-treated CLL. The repertoire was sequenced with immunoSEQ multiplex PCR; TCRdb's copy has only in-frame clones and lacks some. The profile shows 150,000 to 200,000 clones, 81% of them singletons. The sequencing used PBMCs, collected after 12 months of ibrutinib treatment. The receptors here all came from a human donor with chronic lymphocytic leukemia.

The rearrangement uses TRBV19 and TRBJ2-4, with a tentative D call TRBD2 (7 bases). The germline V gene encodes CDR1 LNHDA and CDR2 SQIVND (reference sequence). This CDR3 is built from 21 residues. The germline V and J ends were trimmed by 6 bases and 1 base, with 31 bases remaining between them. The DNA for the CDR3 is TGTGCCAGTAGCCTCAGGGGCCCGGGACTATTGGTATATGAGGCCAAAAACATTCAGTACTTC. It translates to CASSLRGPGLLVYEAKNIQYF.

The J gene is TRBJ2-5, the V gene TRBV9, with 7 nucleotides matching TRBD1. The V gene's germline CDR1 is SGDLS and CDR2 YYNGEE. Trimming cost V 2 bases and J 5 bases; bases outside gene matches: 12. This CDR3 is built from 16 residues. The CDR3 nucleotides are TGTGCCAGCAGCGTGGGGACAGTTAATTCGTTGGAGACCCAGTACTTC. Protein product: CASSVGTVNSLETQYF.

This chain links TRBV13 with TRBJ2-1, with 8 bases fitting TRBD1. The CDR3 is 13 amino acids. CDR1 PRHDT and CDR2 FYEKMQ come from the germline V gene (reference sequence). Germline trimming cut 5 bases from V and 8 bases from J; bases unmatched to any gene: 5. The CDR3 spells CASSRDRNDEQFF. CDR3 nucleotides: TGTGCCAGCAGCCGGGACAGGAATGATGAGCAGTTCTTC.

This clone was seen a single time. The chain couples TRBV4-1 to TRBJ1-2; D remains unclear. Germline CDR1 is MGHRA and CDR2 is YSYEKL. The CDR3 is 14 amino acids. Trimming left V 4 bases short and J 1 base short, with 10 bases between. The CDR3 DNA is TGCGCCAGCAGCCCCCCCCAGCGTAACTATGGCTACACCTTC. Its protein product is CASSPPQRNYGYTF.

The chain employs TRBV5-4 and TRBJ2-1, with 8 bases matching TRBD2. V was clipped by 4 bases and J by 8 bases; unmatched bases: 11. This CDR3 is built from 15 residues. Germline loops: CDR1 SGHNT, CDR2 YYREEE (reference sequence). The CDR3 DNA reads as TGTGCCAGCAGCCCTCCGGGACTAGATATCGATGAGCAGTTCTTC. As protein: CASSPPGLDIDEQFF.

The chain joins TRBV28 to TRBJ1-4; 11 bases align to TRBD1. V dropped 3 bases and J dropped 7; count of bases not matched to a gene: 4. This CDR3 has 15 residues. Per the germline V gene, CDR1 is MDHEN and CDR2 is SYDVKM. CDR3 sequence: CASSLTGQGVEKLFF. DNA of the CDR3: TGTGCCAGCAGTTTGACGGGACAGGGGGTTGAAAAACTGTTTTTT.

The table lists this clone with a few counts. This sequence joins TRBV6-5 and TRBJ1-2; D gene unclear. This CDR3 has 16 amino acids. The germline CDR1 and CDR2 sequences are MNHEY and SVGAGI. The V and J ends lost 0 bases and 6 bases respectively, with 17 bases between them. CDR3 DNA sequence: TGTGCCAGCAGTTACTCTCTCGGGGAAGTGGAGCATGGCTACACCTTC. Amino acid sequence: CASSYSLGEVEHGYTF.

This clone was detected only a few times. The chain is built from TRBV19 and TRBJ1-6; D may be TRBD1 (6 bases). CDR3 length: 14 amino acids. Trimming took 2 bases from V and 8 from J, leaving 10 bases between them. Germline CDR1 and CDR2: LNHDA and SQIVND (reference sequence). CDR3 sequence reads: CASSINRVDSPLHF. The DNA of the CDR3 is TGTGCCAGTAGTATAAACAGGGTAGATTCACCCCTCCACTTT. Based on the CDR3 plus reference TRBV19 and TRBJ1-6, the full variable domain is DGGITQSPKYLFRKEGQNVTLSCEQNLNHDAMYWYRQDPGQGLRLIYYSQIVNDFQKGDIAEGYSVSREKKESFPLTVTSAQKNPTAFYLCASSINRVDSPLHFGNGTRLTVT.

In DNA form, the CDR3 reads TGTGCCAGCAGCCTATCGACCGGGACAGTAACCTACGAGCAGTACTTC. This sequence encodes CASSLSTGTVTYEQYF. The V call is TRBV7-2, the J call TRBJ2-7; 7 positions match TRBD1. Germline loops: CDR1 SGHTA, CDR2 FQGNSA. V lost 5 bases to trimming and J lost 2 bases; unmatched junction nucleotides: 12. The CDR3 covers 16 residues.

The V call is TRBV7-2, the J call TRBJ1-5, with D perhaps matching TRBD1 (6 bases). The V gene lost 1 base and the J gene lost 6 bases, with 19 bases spanning the gap. This CDR3 spans 17 amino acids. CDR1 and CDR2 (germline): SGHTA, FQGNSA. The CDR3 loop reads CASSLGELRGAGQPQHF. The CDR3 DNA reads TGTGCCAGCAGCTTAGGTGAATTGCGGGGGGCTGGTCAGCCCCAGCATTTT.

This clone was observed once. The rearrangement joins TRBV27 to TRBJ1-5; 9 bases are shared with TRBD1. The CDR3 length is 15 residues. Per the germline V gene, CDR1 is MNHEY and CDR2 is SMNVEV (reference sequence). V lost 1 base and J lost 7; bases outside the gene matches: 5. In DNA form, the CDR3 reads TGTGCCAGCAGTTTATACAGGGGGCAGTTCCAGCCCCAGCATTTT. Translating gives CASSLYRGQFQPQHF.

The rearrangement uses TRBV19 and TRBJ2-6; unclear D gene. Trimming shortened V by 6 bases and J by 4 bases, and 4 bases separated the two germline ends. CDR1 is LNHDA and CDR2 is SQIVND in the germline V gene (reference sequence). CDR3 length: 12 residues. CDR3 sequence reads: CASRGGANVLTF. Here the CDR3 DNA reads TGTGCCAGTAGGGGCGGGGCCAACGTCCTGACTTTC.

Comments on this clone: Germline and junction disagree at one end, which may indicate a read error. Other nucleotide sequences from this sample produce the same CDR3. The chain uses TRBV6-5 and TRBJ1-2; D remains unclear. CDR1 is MNHEY and CDR2 is SVGAGI in the germline V gene. The CDR3 has 15 residues. CDR3 sequence reads: CASRRGREPNYGYTF. The CDR3 bases are TGTGCCAGCAGGCGTGGTAGGGAGCCGAACTACGGCTACACCTTC.

CDR3 DNA sequence: TGTGCCAGCAGCGTAGAGTTGTGGGAACAGGACAATGAGCAGTTCTTC. Amino acid sequence: CASSVELWEQDNEQFF. J is TRBJ2-1 and V is TRBV9; a possible D gene is TRBD1 (5 bases). The CDR3 has 16 amino acids. Germline V CDR1 and CDR2: SGDLS, YYNGEE. Trimming removed 0 bases at V and 5 bases at J, with 15 bases between.

The rearrangement joins TRBV18 to TRBJ2-3; D is undetermined. Trimming removed 3 bases at V and 4 bases at J, with 8 bases between. Germline V gene lookup returns CDR1 KGHSH and CDR2 LQKENI. The CDR3 consists of 13 residues. CDR3 sequence reads: CASSPFHPDTQYF. The CDR3 coding sequence is TGTGCCAGCTCACCGTTCCATCCAGATACGCAGTATTTT.

This clone was seen a single time. The chain employs TRBV7-2 and TRBJ2-5, with TRBD2 matching 7 bases. The CDR3 is made up of 13 amino acids. V dropped 6 bases and J dropped 5; count of bases not matched to a gene: 6. CDR1 is SGHTA and CDR2 is FQGNSA in the germline V gene. The chain's CDR3 is CASRRGVQETQYF. CDR3 DNA: TGTGCCAGCAGACGGGGGGTTCAGGAGACCCAGTACTTC.

This clone appeared a single time. The CDR3 DNA reads as TGTGCCAGCAGTGATGGAGGGAGGCGGGAGACCCAGTACTTC. Translation gives CASSDGGRRETQYF. This chain links TRBV2 with TRBJ2-5; D is possibly TRBD2 (6 bases). The V end lost 3 bases, the J end lost 5 bases, and 13 bases lay between the germline ends. The CDR3 contains 14 residues. Germline-derived CDR1 and CDR2 are SNHLY and FYNNEI.

The chain employs TRBV20-1 and TRBJ2-5, with D unclear. Trimming took off 5 bases at V and 1 base at J, with 5 bases between the two ends. The germline CDR1 and CDR2 sequences are DFQATT and SNEGSKA (reference sequence). This CDR3 contains 11 residues. Here the CDR3 reads CSADFQETQYF. In DNA, the CDR3 is TGCAGTGCTGACTTCCAAGAGACCCAGTACTTC.

The chain employs TRBV11-2 and TRBJ2-2, with 7 bases that match TRBD1. Germline V gene sequence: CDR1 SGHAT, CDR2 FQNNGV. The CDR3 covers 16 residues. Unmatched junction bases numbered 8, after V lost 5 bases and J lost 2 bases. The CDR3 loop is CASSPDRERNTGELFF. The CDR3 DNA reads as TGTGCCAGCAGCCCCGACAGGGAGAGAAACACCGGGGAGCTGTTTTTT.

The sample holds one count of this clone. V and J are TRBV5-4 and TRBJ2-1; the D gene could be TRBD1 or TRBD2 (5 bases each). This CDR3 has 17 residues. Per germline, CDR1 SGHNT and CDR2 YYREEE (reference sequence). Trimming stripped 0 bases from V and 0 bases from J, with 13 bases between. CDR3 sequence (DNA): TGTGCCAGCAGCTTGGGGGGACCACAGAGCTCCTACAATGAGCAGTTCTTC. Protein: CASSLGGPQSSYNEQFF.

The V gene is TRBV7-8, the J gene TRBJ1-3; no clear D gene. Deletions cut 1 base from V and 0 bases from J, with 7 bases between. The CDR3 has 15 residues. Germline V gene sequence: CDR1 SGHVS, CDR2 FQNEAQ. The CDR3 DNA reads as TGTGCCAGCAGCTTAGTGCAGAACTCTGGAAACACCATATATTTT. Its protein product is CASSLVQNSGNTIYF.